Listed below are T cell receptor beta chains from one sample, sequenced in a study of STAT3 mutations in large granular lymphocyte leukemia. Using immunoSEQ multiplex PCR, the repertoire was profiled, and TCRdb retains in-frame clones only, with some absent. The sample lists roughly 14,000 clones, more than 90% occurring once. Sequencing input: peripheral blood mononuclear cells. The receptor source for this set is a man aged 35-49 years with T-cell large granular lymphocyte leukemia. Some clones in this sample may be carry-over from other donors' samples. CDR3s include the opening cysteine and the closing phenylalanine or tryptophan. Each record gives: D gene, clone size, V gene, J gene, CDR3 DNA, CDR3 protein. The D gene is left open where the match is weak. Clone size appears in some rows only: once, few, many, or a class for an expanded clone.

d_call: NA; clone_size: NA; v_call: TRBV12-5; j_call: TRBJ1-1; cdr3_nt: NA; cdr3_aa: CASGLGTGVYTEAFF
d_call: NA; clone_size: NA; v_call: TRBV6-6; j_call: TRBJ1-6; cdr3_nt: TGTGCCAGCAGTTACTCCCGGACCTCCTATAATTCACCCCTCCACTTT; cdr3_aa: CASSYSRTSYNSPLHF
d_call: NA; clone_size: NA; v_call: TRBV19; j_call: TRBJ2-2; cdr3_nt: TGTGCCAGTAGTATAGGGTGGGGGCCGGGCACCGGGGAGCTGTTTTTT; cdr3_aa: CASSIGWGPGTGELFF
d_call: NA; clone_size: NA; v_call: TRBV7-9; j_call: TRBJ1-1; cdr3_nt: TGTGCCAGCAGCTCCAAACGGACGGCAATGAACACTGAAGCTTTCTTT; cdr3_aa: CASSSKRTAMNTEAFF
d_call: NA; clone_size: NA; v_call: TRBV18; j_call: TRBJ1-3; cdr3_nt: TGTGCCAGCTCACCACCAGCTCCTGGAAACACCATATATTTT; cdr3_aa: CASSPPAPGNTIYF
d_call: NA; clone_size: NA; v_call: TRBV4-3; j_call: TRBJ1-1; cdr3_nt: TGCGCCAGCAGCCTGAGGTTCCAGGGTGGCGACACTGAAGCTTTCTTT; cdr3_aa: CASSLRFQGGDTEAFF
d_call: NA; clone_size: NA; v_call: TRBV10-3; j_call: TRBJ2-3; cdr3_nt: TGTGCCATCAGTGAGGAGGGACCAAAACTCGGCACAGATACGCAGTATTTT; cdr3_aa: CAISEEGPKLGTDTQYF
d_call: TRBD1; clone_size: NA; v_call: TRBV19; j_call: TRBJ1-2; cdr3_nt: TGTGCCAGTAGTATTTCAGGGACAGGGAGCAATGGCTACACCTTC; cdr3_aa: CASSISGTGSNGYTF
d_call: TRBD1; clone_size: NA; v_call: TRBV9; j_call: TRBJ2-7; cdr3_nt: TGTGCCAGCAGCCCAAACCGGGACAGCGCCTACGAGCAGTACTTC; cdr3_aa: CASSPNRDSAYEQYF
d_call: TRBD1; clone_size: few; v_call: TRBV5-1; j_call: TRBJ1-2; cdr3_nt: TGCGCCAGCAATCCCGGGACAGGGGGCAAAGCTAACTATGGCTACACCTTC; cdr3_aa: CASNPGTGGKANYGYTF
d_call: NA; clone_size: NA; v_call: TRBV10-2; j_call: TRBJ1-5; cdr3_nt: TGCGCCAGCAGCGATGGGTTAGGAGGGTATGGCAATCAGCCCCAGCATTTT; cdr3_aa: CASSDGLGGYGNQPQHF
d_call: NA; clone_size: NA; v_call: TRBV28; j_call: TRBJ1-2; cdr3_nt: TGTGCCAGCAGTTTGGGAGGGCCCCAGGACTATGGCTACACCTTC; cdr3_aa: CASSLGGPQDYGYTF
d_call: NA; clone_size: NA; v_call: TRBV7-9; j_call: TRBJ1-1; cdr3_nt: TGTGCCAGCAGCGTAAACGGGGTGGGGGACACTGAAGCTTTCTTT; cdr3_aa: CASSVNGVGDTEAFF
d_call: NA; clone_size: NA; v_call: TRBV7-6; j_call: TRBJ1-3; cdr3_nt: TGTGCCAGCAGCCCCCGTAACGGGGACACCATATATTTT; cdr3_aa: CASSPRNGDTIYF
d_call: NA; clone_size: NA; v_call: TRBV4-3; j_call: TRBJ1-5; cdr3_nt: TGCGCCAGCAGCCCCCGGGACGATAGCAATCAGCCCCAGCATTTT; cdr3_aa: CASSPRDDSNQPQHF
d_call: NA; clone_size: NA; v_call: TRBV5-4; j_call: TRBJ1-1; cdr3_nt: TGTGCCAGCACACACTTTCCAACAGGGAACACTGAAGCTTTCTTT; cdr3_aa: CASTHFPTGNTEAFF
d_call: TRBD2; clone_size: NA; v_call: TRBV5-8; j_call: TRBJ2-1; cdr3_nt: TGTGCCACCAGCTTGTCGGGGGGGACTTACAATGAGCAGTTCTTC; cdr3_aa: CATSLSGGTYNEQFF
d_call: NA; clone_size: once; v_call: TRBV2; j_call: TRBJ1-5; cdr3_nt: TGTGCCAGCAGTGGCACGAGCAATCAGCCCCAGCATTTT; cdr3_aa: CASSGTSNQPQHF
d_call: NA; clone_size: NA; v_call: TRBV7-6; j_call: TRBJ2-6; cdr3_nt: TGTGCCAGCAGCTTAGCCGACAGATCCTCTGGGGCCAACGTCCTGACTTTC; cdr3_aa: CASSLADRSSGANVLTF
d_call: NA; clone_size: NA; v_call: TRBV7-9; j_call: TRBJ1-1; cdr3_nt: TGTGCCAGCAGCTTACGACAGGCGACTGAAGCTTTCTTT; cdr3_aa: CASSLRQATEAFF
d_call: NA; clone_size: NA; v_call: TRBV5-1; j_call: TRBJ2-1; cdr3_nt: TGCGCCAGCAGCTTAGGGAGGGGGTTAGGGGATGAGCAGTTCTTC; cdr3_aa: CASSLGRGLGDEQFF
d_call: NA; clone_size: once; v_call: TRBV19; j_call: TRBJ1-1; cdr3_nt: TGTGCCAGTACCGGGGCCACTGAAGCTTTCTTT; cdr3_aa: CASTGATEAFF
d_call: NA; clone_size: NA; v_call: TRBV19; j_call: TRBJ2-3; cdr3_nt: TGTGCCAGTAGTATTGGATTGGGCACAGATACGCAGTATTTT; cdr3_aa: CASSIGLGTDTQYF
d_call: NA; clone_size: NA; v_call: TRBV2; j_call: TRBJ2-5; cdr3_nt: TGTGCCAGCACGGCAGGGCGTCGAGAGACCCAGTACTTC; cdr3_aa: CASTAGRRETQYF
d_call: NA; clone_size: few; v_call: TRBV7-9; j_call: TRBJ2-7; cdr3_nt: TGTGCCAGCAGCTTTGACATCTACGAGCAGTACTTC; cdr3_aa: CASSFDIYEQYF
d_call: TRBD1; clone_size: NA; v_call: TRBV7-2; j_call: TRBJ1-6; cdr3_nt: TGTGCCACCTCACACGGGACAGGGTCCTACTCACCCCTCCACTTT; cdr3_aa: CATSHGTGSYSPLHF
d_call: NA; clone_size: NA; v_call: TRBV9; j_call: TRBJ2-5; cdr3_nt: TGTGCCAGCAGCCCTCACTCAACCTTGGCAGGTCAAGAGACCCAGTACTTC; cdr3_aa: CASSPHSTLAGQETQYF
d_call: TRBD2; clone_size: NA; v_call: TRBV5-4; j_call: TRBJ2-1; cdr3_nt: TGTGCCAGCAGCTTAATAGCGGGAACAAACAATGAGCAGTTCTTC; cdr3_aa: CASSLIAGTNNEQFF
d_call: NA; clone_size: NA; v_call: TRBV4-3; j_call: TRBJ1-1; cdr3_nt: TGCGCCAGCAGCCGGAGTGAAGGGGGACCTGAAGCTTTCTTT; cdr3_aa: CASSRSEGGPEAFF
d_call: NA; clone_size: NA; v_call: TRBV5-1; j_call: TRBJ2-5; cdr3_nt: TGCGCCAGCAGCTTGGACGGGGGTTTCCGAGAGACCCAGTACTTC; cdr3_aa: CASSLDGGFRETQYF
d_call: NA; clone_size: NA; v_call: TRBV6-6; j_call: TRBJ1-2; cdr3_nt: TGTGCCAGCAGTTCTTTATCGGGGGATGGCTACACCTTC; cdr3_aa: CASSSLSGDGYTF
d_call: NA; clone_size: NA; v_call: TRBV2; j_call: TRBJ2-7; cdr3_nt: TGTGCCAGCAGTGAAGCAGGCTACGAGCAGTACTTC; cdr3_aa: CASSEAGYEQYF
d_call: TRBD2; clone_size: NA; v_call: TRBV27; j_call: TRBJ2-7; cdr3_nt: TGTGCCAGCAGTTCCCTAGCGGGGGGAACAGTTAACGAGCAGTACTTC; cdr3_aa: CASSSLAGGTVNEQYF
d_call: TRBD1; clone_size: NA; v_call: TRBV5-6; j_call: TRBJ2-3; cdr3_nt: TGTGCCAGCAGCCCCAGACAGGGGTCTAGCACAGATACGCAGTATTTT; cdr3_aa: CASSPRQGSSTDTQYF
d_call: TRBD1; clone_size: NA; v_call: TRBV5-1; j_call: TRBJ2-5; cdr3_nt: TGCGCCAGCAGCCCGACAGGGGAGGAGACCCAGTACTTC; cdr3_aa: CASSPTGEETQYF
d_call: NA; clone_size: NA; v_call: TRBV7-2; j_call: TRBJ1-6; cdr3_nt: TGTGCCAGCACCCCAGGTGGGGGGAGGTCCTATAATTCACCCCTCCACTTT; cdr3_aa: CASTPGGGRSYNSPLHF
d_call: TRBD2; clone_size: NA; v_call: TRBV7-9; j_call: TRBJ2-5; cdr3_nt: TGTGCCAGCAGGACTCTAGCGGGGGGCTTCCAAGAGACCCAGTACTTC; cdr3_aa: CASRTLAGGFQETQYF
d_call: TRBD1; clone_size: NA; v_call: TRBV6-5; j_call: TRBJ2-1; cdr3_nt: TGTGCCAGCAGTCCCCGGACAGGGATTGAGCAGTTCTTC; cdr3_aa: CASSPRTGIEQFF
d_call: NA; clone_size: NA; v_call: TRBV6-5; j_call: TRBJ1-2; cdr3_nt: TGTGCCAGCAAGGGTACTAACTATGGCTACACCTTC; cdr3_aa: CASKGTNYGYTF
d_call: TRBD2; clone_size: NA; v_call: TRBV9; j_call: TRBJ2-3; cdr3_nt: TGTGCCAGCAGCGTAGACCCAGCGGGGGAAAATACGCAGTATTTT; cdr3_aa: CASSVDPAGENTQYF
d_call: TRBD1; clone_size: NA; v_call: TRBV20-1; j_call: TRBJ2-7; cdr3_nt: TGCAGTGCCGAGGGACAGTTTACGGCGTACTTC; cdr3_aa: CSAEGQFTAYF
d_call: TRBD1; clone_size: NA; v_call: TRBV5-1; j_call: TRBJ1-2; cdr3_nt: TGCGCCAGCAGCTTGGGGGACAGGGTAGATGGCTACACCTTC; cdr3_aa: CASSLGDRVDGYTF
d_call: NA; clone_size: NA; v_call: TRBV7-9; j_call: TRBJ1-1; cdr3_nt: TGTGCCAGCAGCTTGGGCAGGGGAAACACTGAAGCTTTCTTT; cdr3_aa: CASSLGRGNTEAFF
d_call: NA; clone_size: NA; v_call: TRBV10-2; j_call: TRBJ1-2; cdr3_nt: TGCGCCAGCAGTGAGTCGAAATCGAACTATGGCTACACCTTC; cdr3_aa: CASSESKSNYGYTF
d_call: NA; clone_size: NA; v_call: TRBV2; j_call: TRBJ1-1; cdr3_nt: TGTGCCAGCAGTTCCTCTTACCAGACATCGAACACTGAAGCTTTCTTT; cdr3_aa: CASSSSYQTSNTEAFF
d_call: NA; clone_size: NA; v_call: TRBV19; j_call: TRBJ1-1; cdr3_nt: TGTGCCAGTAGTATAGACAGCAAAGGCACTGAAGCTTTCTTT; cdr3_aa: CASSIDSKGTEAFF
d_call: NA; clone_size: NA; v_call: TRBV7-9; j_call: TRBJ1-2; cdr3_nt: TGTGCCAGCAGCTTAGGACACGATGGCTACACCTTC; cdr3_aa: CASSLGHDGYTF
d_call: NA; clone_size: NA; v_call: TRBV7-2; j_call: TRBJ1-2; cdr3_nt: TGTGCCAGCAGCCCTTGGGGAGTAGGGGGCTATGGCTACACCTTC; cdr3_aa: CASSPWGVGGYGYTF
d_call: NA; clone_size: NA; v_call: TRBV28; j_call: TRBJ2-7; cdr3_nt: TGTGCCAGCAGTTTTTCCGAGTACGAGCAGTACTTC; cdr3_aa: CASSFSEYEQYF
d_call: NA; clone_size: NA; v_call: TRBV18; j_call: TRBJ1-2; cdr3_nt: TGTGCCAGCTCAGAAGCCTCACTAGGGAGTGGCTACACCTTC; cdr3_aa: CASSEASLGSGYTF
d_call: NA; clone_size: NA; v_call: TRBV5-4; j_call: TRBJ2-7; cdr3_nt: TGTGCCAGCAGCTTGGAAAGCACGGGGAATGCCTACGAGCAGTACTTC; cdr3_aa: CASSLESTGNAYEQYF
d_call: NA; clone_size: NA; v_call: TRBV11-2; j_call: TRBJ2-7; cdr3_nt: TGTGCCAGCAGCTTAGATTCGGGACCGATCTACGAGCAGTACTTC; cdr3_aa: CASSLDSGPIYEQYF
d_call: NA; clone_size: NA; v_call: TRBV6-5; j_call: TRBJ1-1; cdr3_nt: TGTGCCAGCAGTCCAGAGGGGGTAATGACTGAAGCTTTCTTT; cdr3_aa: CASSPEGVMTEAFF
d_call: NA; clone_size: NA; v_call: TRBV10-3; j_call: TRBJ1-3; cdr3_nt: TGTGCCATCAGTGAACCCACGACAGAGACGGGAAACACCATATATTTT; cdr3_aa: CAISEPTTETGNTIYF